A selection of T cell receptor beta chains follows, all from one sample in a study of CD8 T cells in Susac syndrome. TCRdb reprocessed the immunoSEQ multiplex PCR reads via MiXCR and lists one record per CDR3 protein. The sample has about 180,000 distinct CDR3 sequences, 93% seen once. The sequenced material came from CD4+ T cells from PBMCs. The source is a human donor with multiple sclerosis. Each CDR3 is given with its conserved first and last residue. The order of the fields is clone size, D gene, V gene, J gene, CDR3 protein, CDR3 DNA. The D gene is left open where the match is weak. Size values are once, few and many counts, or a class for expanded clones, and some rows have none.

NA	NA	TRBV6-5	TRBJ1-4	CASSPQGSREKLFF	TGTGCCAGCAGCCCCCAGGGTTCAAGGGAAAAACTGTTTTTT
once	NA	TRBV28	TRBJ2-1	CASSQGGWEQFF	TGTGCCAGCAGTCAGGGGGGGTGGGAGCAGTTCTTC
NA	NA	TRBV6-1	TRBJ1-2	CASQWVDGYTF	TGTGCCAGCCAGTGGGTGGATGGCTACACCTTC
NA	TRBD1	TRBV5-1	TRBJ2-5	CASSWTGQGQETQYF	TGCGCCAGCAGCTGGACGGGACAGGGTCAAGAGACCCAGTACTTC
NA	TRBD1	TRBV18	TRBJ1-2	CASSPSRTGDGYTF	TGTGCCAGCTCACCAAGCCGGACAGGGGACGGCTACACCTTC
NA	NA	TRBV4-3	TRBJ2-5	CASSQGGDRETQYF	TGCGCCAGCAGCCAGGGCGGAGATCGAGAGACCCAGTACTTC
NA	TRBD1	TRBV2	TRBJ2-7	CASSVDRGRSYEQYF	TGTGCCAGCAGTGTTGACAGGGGACGGTCCTACGAGCAGTACTTC
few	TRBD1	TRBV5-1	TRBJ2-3	CASSRGQGGTDTQYF	TGCGCCAGCAGCCGTGGACAGGGGGGGACAGATACGCAGTATTTT
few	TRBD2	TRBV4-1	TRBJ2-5	CASSQDSAGVGQETQYF	TGCGCCAGCAGCCAAGATAGCGCGGGAGTAGGCCAAGAGACCCAGTACTTC
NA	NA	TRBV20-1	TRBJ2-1	CSADRPSHYNEQFF	TGCAGTGCTGACCGACCCTCCCACTACAATGAGCAGTTCTTC
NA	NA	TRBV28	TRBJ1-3	CASSPPAVHSGNTIYF	TGTGCCAGCAGTCCCCCCGCCGTCCACTCTGGAAACACCATATATTTT
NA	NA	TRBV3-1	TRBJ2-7	CASSQCQGYEQYF	TGTGCCAGCAGCCAGTGTCAGGGCTACGAGCAGTACTTC
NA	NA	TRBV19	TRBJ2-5	CASSPGRSQETQYF	TGTGCCAGTAGCCCCGGACGGTCCCAAGAGACCCAGTACTTC
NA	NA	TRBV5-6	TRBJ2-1	CASSFSGGAHVQFF	TGTGCCAGCAGCTTTTCTGGGGGGGCCCACGTGCAGTTCTTC
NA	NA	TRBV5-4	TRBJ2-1	CASSRREDEQFF	TGTGCCAGCAGCCGGAGGGAGGATGAGCAGTTCTTC
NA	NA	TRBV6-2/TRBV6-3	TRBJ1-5	CASTLGRGVNQPQHF	TGTGCCAGCACGCTCGGGCGGGGGGTCAATCAGCCCCAGCATTTT
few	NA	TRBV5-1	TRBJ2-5	CASSLGPGETQYF	TGTGCCAGCAGCCTAGGGCCCGGGGAGACCCAGTACTTC
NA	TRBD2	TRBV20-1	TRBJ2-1	CSAGSGRGFNEQFF	TGCAGTGCCGGTAGCGGGAGGGGTTTCAATGAGCAGTTCTTC
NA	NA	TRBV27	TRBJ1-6	CASSQYNSPLHF	TGTGCCAGCAGTCAGTATAATTCACCCCTCCACTTT
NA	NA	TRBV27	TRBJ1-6	CASSREYSTNNSPLHF	TGTGCCAGCAGCAGGGAATACAGCACCAATAATTCACCCCTCCACTTT
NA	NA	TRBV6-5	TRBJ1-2	CASRPTLYYGYTF	TGTGCCAGCAGGCCCACCCTCTACTATGGCTACACCTTC
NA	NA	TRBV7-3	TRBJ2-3	CASSGQGSTDTQYF	TGTGCCAGCAGCGGACAAGGGTCCACAGATACGCAGTATTTT
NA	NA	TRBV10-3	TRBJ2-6	CAIREPGHLSGANVLTF	TGTGCCATCAGGGAGCCGGGACACCTCTCTGGGGCCAACGTCCTGACTTTC
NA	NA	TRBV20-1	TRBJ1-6	CSATLSALSYNSPLHF	TGCAGTGCTACCCTCTCGGCGTTAAGCTATAATTCACCCCTCCACTTT
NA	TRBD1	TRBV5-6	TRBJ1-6	CASSIRLRDSFNSPLHF	TGTGCCAGCAGCATCAGACTCCGGGACAGCTTTAATTCACCCCTCCACTTT
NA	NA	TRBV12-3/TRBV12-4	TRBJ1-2	CASSRDTGDYGYTF	TGTGCCAGCAGTCGGGACACGGGGGACTATGGCTACACCTTC
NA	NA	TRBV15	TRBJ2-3	CATSRDRGTDTQYF	TGTGCCACCAGCAGAGACAGGGGAACAGATACGCAGTATTTT
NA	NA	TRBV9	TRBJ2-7	CASSVGASVSYEQYF	TGTGCCAGCAGCGTAGGGGCAAGCGTATCCTACGAGCAGTACTTC
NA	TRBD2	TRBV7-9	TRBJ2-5	CASVASAGGAETQYF	TGTGCCAGCGTTGCAAGCGCGGGGGGGGCGGAGACCCAGTACTTC
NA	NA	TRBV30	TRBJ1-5	CAWSRDGDQPQHF	TGTGCCTGGAGTCGGGACGGTGATCAGCCCCAGCATTTT
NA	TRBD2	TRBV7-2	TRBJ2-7	CASSLNPSGSYEQYF	TGTGCCAGCAGCCTAAACCCTAGCGGGAGCTACGAGCAGTACTTC
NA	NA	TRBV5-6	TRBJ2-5	CASSSGSETQYF	TGTGCCAGCAGCTCAGGCTCAGAGACCCAGTACTTC
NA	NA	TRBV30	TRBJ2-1	CAWKNWGEQFF	TGTGCCTGGAAGAACTGGGGTGAGCAGTTCTTC
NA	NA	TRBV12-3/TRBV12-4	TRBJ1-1	CASSLGVANTEAFF	TGTGCCAGCAGTTTGGGCGTCGCGAACACTGAAGCTTTCTTT
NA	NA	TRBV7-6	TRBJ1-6	CASSPRQEKNSPLHF	TGTGCCAGCAGCCCCCGACAGGAGAAGAATTCACCCCTCCACTTT
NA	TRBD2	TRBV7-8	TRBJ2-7	CASSSRLARGSYEQYF	TGTGCCAGCAGCTCCCGACTAGCGCGGGGCTCCTACGAGCAGTACTTC
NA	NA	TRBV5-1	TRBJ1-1	CASSLDSGMNTEAFF	TGCGCCAGCAGCTTGGATAGCGGCATGAACACTGAAGCTTTCTTT
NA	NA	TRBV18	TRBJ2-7	CASSPSAAAYEQYF	TGTGCCAGCTCACCCTCGGCCGCCGCCTACGAGCAGTACTTC
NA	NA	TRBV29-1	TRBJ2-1	CSVVGQMGNEQFF	TGCAGCGTTGTGGGCCAAATGGGCAATGAGCAGTTCTTC
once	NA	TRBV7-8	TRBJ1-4	CASSLVQAPNEKLFF	TGTGCCAGCAGCTTAGTCCAGGCCCCAAATGAAAAACTGTTTTTT
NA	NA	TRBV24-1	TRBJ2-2	CASSSRFTGELFF	TGTGCCTCTTCCTCGAGATTCACCGGGGAGCTGTTTTTT
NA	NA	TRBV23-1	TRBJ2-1	CASSQSETQAAFYNEQFF	TGCGCCAGCAGTCAATCGGAGACCCAGGCAGCGTTCTACAATGAGCAGTTCTTC